This TCR beta chain was identified during a study of blood T cell repertoires in COVID-19. Background on the study: Some COVID-19 samples were acute and others convalescent; all came from the United States, Italy and Spain. Nucleic acid was either cDNA or gDNA, and it came from T cells, B-cell-depleted T cells, or PBMCs.

V dropped 4 bases and J dropped 3 bases, with 14 bases sitting between them. Germline CDR1 reads PRHDT; CDR2 reads FYEKMQ (reference sequence). The CDR3 contains 15 residues. Per the study methods: The assay estimated nucleated cells by amplifying reference gene primers. Sequencing used immunoSEQ multiplex PCR; TCRdb keeps in-frame clones, though not all of them. V and J calls and clone size come straight from that table; D and trimming were deduced from the DNA. This sample has about 160,000 clones, with 65% to 85% found just once. The receptor was isolated from a woman older than 75 with active or convalescent COVID-19. Input material: peripheral blood. The V gene is TRBV13, the J gene TRBJ2-3; D might be TRBD1 (5 bases). This CDR3 reads CASSSRVVVTDTQYF. Written as DNA, the CDR3 is TGTGCCAGCAGCTCCAGGGTTGTCGTGACAGATACGCAGTATTTT.